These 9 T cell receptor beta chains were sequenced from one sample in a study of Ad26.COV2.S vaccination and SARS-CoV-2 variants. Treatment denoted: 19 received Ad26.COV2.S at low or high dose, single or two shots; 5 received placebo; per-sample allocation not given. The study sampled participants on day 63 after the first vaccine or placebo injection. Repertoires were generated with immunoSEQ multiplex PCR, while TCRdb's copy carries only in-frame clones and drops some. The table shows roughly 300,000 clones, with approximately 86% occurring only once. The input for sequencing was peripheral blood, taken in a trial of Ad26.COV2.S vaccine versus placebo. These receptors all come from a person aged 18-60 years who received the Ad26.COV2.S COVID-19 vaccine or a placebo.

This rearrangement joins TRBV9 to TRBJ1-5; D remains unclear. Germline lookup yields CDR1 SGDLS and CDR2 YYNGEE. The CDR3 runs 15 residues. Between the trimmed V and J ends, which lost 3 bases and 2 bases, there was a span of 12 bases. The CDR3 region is CASSGRPDGNQPQHF. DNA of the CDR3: TGTGCCAGCAGCGGGCGTCCCGATGGCAATCAGCCCCAGCATTTT.

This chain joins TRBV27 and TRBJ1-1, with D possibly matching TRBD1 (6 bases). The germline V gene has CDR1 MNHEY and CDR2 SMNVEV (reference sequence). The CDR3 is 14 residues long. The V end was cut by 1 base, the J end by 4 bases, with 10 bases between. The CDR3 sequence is CASSLFGGGTEAFF. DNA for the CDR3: TGTGCCAGCAGTTTATTTGGAGGGGGCACTGAAGCTTTCTTT.

CDR3 in amino acids: CASSSIHDRATSPNYGYTF. The CDR3 coding sequence is TGTGCCAGCAGCTCTATACACGACAGGGCCACCTCCCCTAACTATGGCTACACCTTC. The chain carries TRBV7-9 and TRBJ1-2; 7 nucleotides match TRBD1. This CDR3 region has 19 residues. Germline lookup yields CDR1 SEHNR and CDR2 FQNEAQ (reference sequence). Trimming removed 4 bases from V and 0 bases from J; junction bases left unmatched: 17.

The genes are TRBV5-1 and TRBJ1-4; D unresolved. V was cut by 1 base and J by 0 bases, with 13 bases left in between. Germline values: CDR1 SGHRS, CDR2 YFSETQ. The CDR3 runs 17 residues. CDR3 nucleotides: TGCGCCAGCAGCTTGTCCGGGTGGATTGCAACTAATGAAAAACTGTTTTTT. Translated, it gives CASSLSGWIATNEKLFF.

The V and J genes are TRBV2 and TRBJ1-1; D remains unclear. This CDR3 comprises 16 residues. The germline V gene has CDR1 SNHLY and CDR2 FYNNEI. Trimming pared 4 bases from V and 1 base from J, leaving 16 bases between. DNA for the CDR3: TGTGCCAGCAGTGGGGAGGACTTACTGTGGAACACTGAAGCTTTCTTT. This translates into CASSGEDLLWNTEAFF.

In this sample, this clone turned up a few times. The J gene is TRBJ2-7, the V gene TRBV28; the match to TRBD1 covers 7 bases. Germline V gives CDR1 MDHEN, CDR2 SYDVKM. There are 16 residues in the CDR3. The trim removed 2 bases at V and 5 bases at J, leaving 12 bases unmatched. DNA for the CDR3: TGTGCCAGCAGTTTACGCCCTCAGGAGACAGGGCACGAGCAGTACTTC. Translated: CASSLRPQETGHEQYF. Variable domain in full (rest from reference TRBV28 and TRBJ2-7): DVKVTQSSRYLVKRTGEKVFLECVQDMDHENMFWYRQDPGLGLRLIYFSYDVKMKEKGDIPEGYSVSREKKERFSLILESASTNQTSMYLCASSLRPQETGHEQYFGPGTRLTVT.

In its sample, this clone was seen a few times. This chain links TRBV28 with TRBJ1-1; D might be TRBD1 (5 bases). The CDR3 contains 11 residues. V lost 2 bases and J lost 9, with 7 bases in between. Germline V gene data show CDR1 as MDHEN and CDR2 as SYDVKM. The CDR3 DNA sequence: TGTGCCAGCAGTTTACAGGGACAAGCTTTCTTT. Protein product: CASSLQGQAFF.

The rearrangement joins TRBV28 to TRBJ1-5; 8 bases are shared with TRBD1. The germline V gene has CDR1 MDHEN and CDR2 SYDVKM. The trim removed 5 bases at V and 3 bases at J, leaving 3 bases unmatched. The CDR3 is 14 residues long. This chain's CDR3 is CASSRDRINQPQHF. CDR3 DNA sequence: TGTGCCAGCAGTAGGGACAGGATCAATCAGCCCCAGCATTTT.

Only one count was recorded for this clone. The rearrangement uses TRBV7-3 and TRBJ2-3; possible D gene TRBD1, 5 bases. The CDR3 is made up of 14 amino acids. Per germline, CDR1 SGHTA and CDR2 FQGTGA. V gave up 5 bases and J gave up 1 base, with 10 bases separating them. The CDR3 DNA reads TGTGCCAGCAGCCCATCGACAGGCACAGATACGCAGTATTTT. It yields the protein CASSPSTGTDTQYF.